This record covers a single T cell receptor beta chain. Its antigen is as yet unknown. TCRdb fed the 5' RACE reads into MiXCR, producing one record per CDR3 protein. The table records some 130,000 distinct CDR3 sequences, 16% of them present only once. This sample is drawn from a study of T-cell memory formation after mild COVID-19. The CDR3 spans 16 residues. Germline CDR1 SGDLS, CDR2 YYNGEE. Unmatched junction bases numbered 10, after V lost 4 bases and J lost 0 bases. Notes on the study in general: Day 15 to 85 contractors were CD4/CD8 balanced; later expanders leaned CD4+. A second wave of clones peaked on day 37, and their SARS-CoV-2 specificity went unconfirmed. Most CD4+ clones that shrank were in CM and EM, while CD8+ ones turned up in EMRA.

Sequenced: PBMCs or a T cell subset sorted from them (not recorded which). The clonotype was recovered from an adult woman who had mild COVID-19 (a few samples of this study predate the infection). Cell type and time point are not known. The chain recombines TRBV9 with TRBJ2-7, with TRBD1 matching 7 bases. CDR3 nucleotides: TGTGCCAGCAGCCGACAAAGGACAGGAAGCTCCTACGAGCAGTACTTC. Encoded protein: CASSRQRTGSSYEQYF.